Listed below are T cell receptor beta chains from one sample, sequenced in a study of shared clonotypes between healthy human individuals. Some clones are missing from TCRdb's copy, which holds only in-frame ones; the method was immunoSEQ multiplex PCR. The table includes a few million clones, more than 80% detected once. The specimen was naive CD4+ T cells from PBMCs. These receptors came from a young man in good health. Some clones in this sample may be carry-over from other donors' samples. Both conserved end residues are trimmed from each CDR3. Each record gives: V gene, J gene, CDR3 protein.

>TRBV5-6|TRBJ1-2
ASSLLLGGYT
>TRBV5-1|TRBJ2-3
ASSARTSGRATDTQY
>TRBV7-9|TRBJ2-3
ASSFASTDTQY
>TRBV11-1|TRBJ1-4
ASSDRQNGKLF
>TRBV28|TRBJ2-3
ASSRIAGRGTDTQY
>TRBV4-3|TRBJ1-1
ASSQLGPNTEAF
>TRBV5-6|TRBJ2-5
ASSLAPSGRETQY
>TRBV7-3|TRBJ2-2
ASSLPGQHTGELF
>TRBV19|TRBJ1-1
ASSTPGSWPEAF
>TRBV6-1|TRBJ2-1
ASSARTSVRNEQF
>TRBV5-1|TRBJ2-7
ASSMDRGYYEQY
>TRBV23-1|TRBJ1-1
ASSINPPDSPPALEAF
>TRBV28|TRBJ1-1
ASSQTGNTEAF
>TRBV7-9|TRBJ2-2
ASSFGTGVGELF
>TRBV7-2|TRBJ2-3
ASSLGREDAQY
>TRBV2|TRBJ1-2
ASSLQGSYGYT
>TRBV5-1|TRBJ2-1
ASSLAWGTGFNEQF
>TRBV30|TRBJ2-2
AWSRWNTGELF
>TRBV16|TRBJ2-3
ASSQSGRTGRGTDTQY
>TRBV29-1|TRBJ1-4
SVRGGPNEKLF
>TRBV7-9|TRBJ1-1
ASSPVNTEAF
>TRBV29-1|TRBJ2-7
SVAGVAYEQY
>TRBV2|TRBJ2-7
ASSISGLYEQY
>TRBV10-3|TRBJ1-5
AISEGTGVAQPQH
>TRBV29-1|TRBJ1-2
SVLRGSYGYT
>TRBV19|TRBJ1-4
ASSIVFGSATNEKLF
>TRBV27|TRBJ2-7
ASSLYGTSREQY
>TRBV11-2|TRBJ1-2
ASSLSEGSGYT
>TRBV28|TRBJ1-2
ASSRVDRTVGGYT
>TRBV9|TRBJ2-1
ASSPRLAEQF
>TRBV5-4|TRBJ2-2
ASSPYTHGELF
>TRBV5-3|TRBJ2-7
AGQAGPGFGEQY
>TRBV27|TRBJ2-1
ASSRTSGNSREQF
>TRBV27|TRBJ2-7
ASSSLMSEQY
>TRBV20-1|TRBJ2-5
SARLQVTQY
>TRBV25-1|TRBJ1-5
ASPRGGQDNQPQH
>TRBV2|TRBJ2-7
ASGPGGAASEQY
>TRBV4-3|TRBJ2-6
ASSQDRLTANSGANVLT
>TRBV7-8|TRBJ1-2
ASSPVTGDGYGYT
>TRBV6-5|TRBJ2-7
ASSYSGVPLKGQY
>TRBV7-6|TRBJ2-2
ASSWATPANTGELF
>TRBV30|TRBJ2-7
AWTKGHPTYEQY
>TRBV9|TRBJ2-5
ASSVVGRIAGTGETQY
>TRBV6-6|TRBJ2-7
ASRQGANYEQY
>TRBV19|TRBJ2-2
ASKQDTGELF
>TRBV20-1|TRBJ2-1
SAKTSGPQF
>TRBV4-2|TRBJ2-7
ASSRSGGGRAYEQY